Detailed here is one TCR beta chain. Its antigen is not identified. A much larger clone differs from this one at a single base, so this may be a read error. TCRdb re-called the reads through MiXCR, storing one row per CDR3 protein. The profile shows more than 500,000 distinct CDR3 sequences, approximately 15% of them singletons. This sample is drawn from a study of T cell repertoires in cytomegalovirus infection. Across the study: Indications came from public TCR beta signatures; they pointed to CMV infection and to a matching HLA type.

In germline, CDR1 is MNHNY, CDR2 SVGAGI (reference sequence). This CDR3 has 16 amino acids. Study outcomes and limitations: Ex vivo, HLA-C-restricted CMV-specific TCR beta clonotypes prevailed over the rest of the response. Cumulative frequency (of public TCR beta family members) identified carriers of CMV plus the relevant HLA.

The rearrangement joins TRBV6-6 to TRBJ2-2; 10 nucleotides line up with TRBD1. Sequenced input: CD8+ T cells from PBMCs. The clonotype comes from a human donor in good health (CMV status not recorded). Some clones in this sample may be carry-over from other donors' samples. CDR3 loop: CASSYPTGGDTGVLFF. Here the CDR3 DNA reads TGTGCCAGCAGTTACCCGACAGGGGGCGACACCGGGGTGCTGTTTTTT.